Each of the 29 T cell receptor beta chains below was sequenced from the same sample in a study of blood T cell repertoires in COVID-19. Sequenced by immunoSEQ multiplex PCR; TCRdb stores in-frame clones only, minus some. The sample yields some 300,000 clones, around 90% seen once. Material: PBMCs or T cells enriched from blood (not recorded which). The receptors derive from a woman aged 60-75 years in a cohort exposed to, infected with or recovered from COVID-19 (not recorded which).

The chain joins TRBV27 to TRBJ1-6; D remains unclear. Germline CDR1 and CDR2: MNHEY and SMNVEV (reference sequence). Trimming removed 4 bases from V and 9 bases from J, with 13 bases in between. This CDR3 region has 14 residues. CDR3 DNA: TGTGCCAGCAGTTCTGCGGGTTTTCTTTCACCCCTCCACTTT. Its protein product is CASSSAGFLSPLHF.

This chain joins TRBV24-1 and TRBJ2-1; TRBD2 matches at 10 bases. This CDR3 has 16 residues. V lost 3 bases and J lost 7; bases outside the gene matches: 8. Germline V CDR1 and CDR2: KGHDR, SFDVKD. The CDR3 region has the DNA TGTGCCACCAGTGATCCGGGACTAGCGATTAGGAATGAGCAGTTCTTC. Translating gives CATSDPGLAIRNEQFF.

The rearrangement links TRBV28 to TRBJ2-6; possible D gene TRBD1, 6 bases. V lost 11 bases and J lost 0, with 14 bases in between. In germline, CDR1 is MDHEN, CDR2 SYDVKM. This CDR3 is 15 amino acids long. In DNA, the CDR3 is TGTGCCGAGGCAGGGGCAAGCTCTGGGGCCAACGTCCTGACTTTC. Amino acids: CAEAGASSGANVLTF.

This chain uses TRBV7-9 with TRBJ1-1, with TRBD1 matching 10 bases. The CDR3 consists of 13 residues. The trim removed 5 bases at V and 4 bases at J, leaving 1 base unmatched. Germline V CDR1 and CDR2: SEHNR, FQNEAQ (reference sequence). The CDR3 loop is CASSRTGGTEAFF. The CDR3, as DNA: TGTGCCAGCAGCAGGACAGGGGGCACTGAAGCTTTCTTT.

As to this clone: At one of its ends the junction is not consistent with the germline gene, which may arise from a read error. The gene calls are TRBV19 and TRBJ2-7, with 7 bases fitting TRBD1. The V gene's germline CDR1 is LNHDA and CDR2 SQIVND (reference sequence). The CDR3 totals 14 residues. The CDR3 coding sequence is TGTGCCAGTAGGAAACAGGGGTCCTCCAACGAGCAGTACTTC. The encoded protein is CASRKQGSSNEQYF.

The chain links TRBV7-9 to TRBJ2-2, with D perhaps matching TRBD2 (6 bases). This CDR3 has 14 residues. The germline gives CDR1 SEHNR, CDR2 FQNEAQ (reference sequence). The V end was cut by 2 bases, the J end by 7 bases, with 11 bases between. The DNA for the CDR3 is TGTGCCAGCAGCTTAACCGGGAGCGGCGGGGAGCTGTTTTTT. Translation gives CASSLTGSGGELFF.

CDR3 nucleotide sequence: TGTGCCAGCAACTTAGCGGGAGTGAACACAGATACGCAGTATTTT. Translated, it gives CASNLAGVNTDTQYF. The chain recombines TRBV28 with TRBJ2-3, with 9 bases identical to TRBD2. Germline CDR1 MDHEN, CDR2 SYDVKM. The V and J ends lost 7 bases and 2 bases, in that order; junction bases with no gene match: 7. CDR3 length: 15 residues. Complete variable domain (other parts from reference TRBV28 and TRBJ2-3): DVKVTQSSRYLVKRTGEKVFLECVQDMDHENMFWYRQDPGLGLRLIYFSYDVKMKEKGDIPEGYSVSREKKERFSLILESASTNQTSMYLCASNLAGVNTDTQYFGPGTRLTVL.

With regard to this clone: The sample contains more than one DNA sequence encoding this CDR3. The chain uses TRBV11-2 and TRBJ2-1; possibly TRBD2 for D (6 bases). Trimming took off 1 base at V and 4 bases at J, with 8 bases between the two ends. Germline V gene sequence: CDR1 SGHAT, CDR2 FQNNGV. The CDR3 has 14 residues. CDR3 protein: CASSLAGVYNEQFF. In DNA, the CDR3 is TGTGCCAGCAGCTTAGCGGGAGTATACAATGAGCAGTTCTTC.

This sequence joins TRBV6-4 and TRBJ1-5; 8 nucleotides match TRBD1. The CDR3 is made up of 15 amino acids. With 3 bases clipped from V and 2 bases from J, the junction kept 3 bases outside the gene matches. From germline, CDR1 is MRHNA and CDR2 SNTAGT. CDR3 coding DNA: TGTGCCAGCAGTGAGACAGGGGCGGGCAATCAGCCCCAGCATTTT. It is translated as CASSETGAGNQPQHF.

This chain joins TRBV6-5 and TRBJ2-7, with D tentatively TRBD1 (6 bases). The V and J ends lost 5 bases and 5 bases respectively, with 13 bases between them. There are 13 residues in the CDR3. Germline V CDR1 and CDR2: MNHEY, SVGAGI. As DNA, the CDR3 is TGTGCCAGCAGTAGAAACAACAGGGACGAGCAGTACTTC. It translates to CASSRNNRDEQYF.

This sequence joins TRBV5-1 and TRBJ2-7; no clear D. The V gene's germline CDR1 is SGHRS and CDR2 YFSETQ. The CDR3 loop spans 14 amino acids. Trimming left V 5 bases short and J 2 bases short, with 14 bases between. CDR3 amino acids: CASSSHSLPYEQYF. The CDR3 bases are TGCGCCAGCAGTTCCCACAGCCTCCCCTACGAGCAGTACTTC.

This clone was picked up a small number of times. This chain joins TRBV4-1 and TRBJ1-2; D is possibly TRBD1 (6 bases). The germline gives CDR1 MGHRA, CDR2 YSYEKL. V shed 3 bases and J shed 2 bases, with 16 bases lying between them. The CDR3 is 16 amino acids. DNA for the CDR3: TGCGCCAGCAGCCAGGCAGGGGTCGGGACCAACTATGGCTACACCTTC. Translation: CASSQAGVGTNYGYTF.

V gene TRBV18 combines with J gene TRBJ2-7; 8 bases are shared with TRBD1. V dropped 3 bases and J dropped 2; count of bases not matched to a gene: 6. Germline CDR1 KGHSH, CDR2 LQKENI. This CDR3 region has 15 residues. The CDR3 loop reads CASSPETGVTYEQYF. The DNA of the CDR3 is TGTGCCAGCTCACCCGAGACAGGGGTTACCTACGAGCAGTACTTC.

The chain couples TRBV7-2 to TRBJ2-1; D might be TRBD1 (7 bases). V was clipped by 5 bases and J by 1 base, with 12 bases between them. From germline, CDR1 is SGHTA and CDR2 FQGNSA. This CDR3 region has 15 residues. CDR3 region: CASSPAGGSYNEQFF. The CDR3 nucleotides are TGTGCCAGCAGCCCGGCAGGGGGGTCCTACAATGAGCAGTTCTTC.

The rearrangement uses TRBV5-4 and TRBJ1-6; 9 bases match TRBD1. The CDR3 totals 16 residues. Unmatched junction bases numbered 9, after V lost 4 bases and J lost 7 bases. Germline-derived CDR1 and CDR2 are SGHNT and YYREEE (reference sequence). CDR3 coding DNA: TGTGCCAGCAGCGATCCGACAGGGGGGAGAAATTCACCCCTCCACTTT. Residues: CASSDPTGGRNSPLHF.

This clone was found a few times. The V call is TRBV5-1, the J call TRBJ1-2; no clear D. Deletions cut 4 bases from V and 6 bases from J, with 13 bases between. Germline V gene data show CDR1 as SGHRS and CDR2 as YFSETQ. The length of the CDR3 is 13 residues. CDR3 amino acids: CASSPSYGDGYTF. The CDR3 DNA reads TGCGCCAGCAGCCCCAGTTACGGGGATGGCTACACCTTC.

Written as DNA, the CDR3 is TGTGCCTGGAGTGTAAGGGGATTGAGCAATCAGCCCCAGCATTTT. Its protein product is CAWSVRGLSNQPQHF. The genes are TRBV30 and TRBJ1-5; maybe TRBD1 (5 bases). Trimming took off 0 bases at V and 1 base at J, with 10 bases between the two ends. The V gene's germline CDR1 is GTSNPN and CDR2 SVGIG (reference sequence). This CDR3 region has 15 residues.

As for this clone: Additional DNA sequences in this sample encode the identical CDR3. CDR3 amino acids: CASSRTGGYEQYF. The CDR3 region has the DNA TGTGCCAGCTCCCGCACAGGGGGCTACGAGCAGTACTTC. This rearrangement joins TRBV18 to TRBJ2-7, with 8 bases that match TRBD1. With 6 bases clipped from V and 3 bases from J, the junction kept 4 bases outside the gene matches. This CDR3 is 13 amino acids long. The V gene's germline CDR1 is KGHSH and CDR2 LQKENI.

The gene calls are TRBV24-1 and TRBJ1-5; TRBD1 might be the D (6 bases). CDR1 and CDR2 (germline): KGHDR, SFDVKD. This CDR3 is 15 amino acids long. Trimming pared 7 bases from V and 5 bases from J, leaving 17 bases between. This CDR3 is CATSEGGSGDQPQHF. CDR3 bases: TGTGCCACCAGCGAGGGTGGGTCAGGGGATCAGCCCCAGCATTTT.

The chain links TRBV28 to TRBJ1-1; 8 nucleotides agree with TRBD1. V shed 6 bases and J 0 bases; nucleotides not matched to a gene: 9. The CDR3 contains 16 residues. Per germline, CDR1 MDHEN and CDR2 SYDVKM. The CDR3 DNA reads TGTGCCAGCAGAAAAGACAGGGGACCGGTGAACACTGAAGCTTTCTTT. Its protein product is CASRKDRGPVNTEAFF.

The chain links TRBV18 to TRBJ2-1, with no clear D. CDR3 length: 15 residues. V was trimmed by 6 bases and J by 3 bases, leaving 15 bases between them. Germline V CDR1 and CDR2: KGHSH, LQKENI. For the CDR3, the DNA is TGTGCCAGCTCTGATTCGCTAACTCTCTACAATGAGCAGTTCTTC. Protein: CASSDSLTLYNEQFF.

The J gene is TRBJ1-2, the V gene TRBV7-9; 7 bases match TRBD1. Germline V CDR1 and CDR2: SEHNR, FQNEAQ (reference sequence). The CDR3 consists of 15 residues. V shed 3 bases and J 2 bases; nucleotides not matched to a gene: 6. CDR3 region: CASSFPGQRNYGYTF. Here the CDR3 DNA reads TGTGCCAGCAGCTTTCCGGGACAGAGAAACTATGGCTACACCTTC.

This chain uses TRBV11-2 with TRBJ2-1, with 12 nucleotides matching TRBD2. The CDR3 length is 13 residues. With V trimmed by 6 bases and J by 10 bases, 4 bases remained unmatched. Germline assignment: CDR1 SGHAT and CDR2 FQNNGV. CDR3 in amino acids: CASRLAGGVEQFF. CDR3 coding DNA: TGTGCCAGCAGACTAGCGGGAGGCGTAGAGCAGTTCTTC.

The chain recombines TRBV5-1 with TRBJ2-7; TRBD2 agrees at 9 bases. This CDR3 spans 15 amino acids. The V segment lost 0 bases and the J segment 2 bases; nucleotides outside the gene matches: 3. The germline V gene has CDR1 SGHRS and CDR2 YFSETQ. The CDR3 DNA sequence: TGCGCCAGCAGCTTGGTCGCGGGAGGGGCCTACGAGCAGTACTTC. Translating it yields CASSLVAGGAYEQYF.

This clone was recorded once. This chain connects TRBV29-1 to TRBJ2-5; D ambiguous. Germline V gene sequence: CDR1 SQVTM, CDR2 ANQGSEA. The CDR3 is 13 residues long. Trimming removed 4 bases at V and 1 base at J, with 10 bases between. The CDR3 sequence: CSVVAAIQETQYF. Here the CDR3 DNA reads TGCAGCGTTGTTGCTGCGATCCAAGAGACCCAGTACTTC.

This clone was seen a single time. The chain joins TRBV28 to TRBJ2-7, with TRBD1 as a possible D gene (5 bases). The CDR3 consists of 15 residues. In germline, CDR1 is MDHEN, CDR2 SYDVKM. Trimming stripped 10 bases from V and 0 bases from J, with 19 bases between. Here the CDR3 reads CATASNRRISYEQYF. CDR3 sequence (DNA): TGTGCCACCGCCTCGAACAGGAGAATCTCCTACGAGCAGTACTTC.

The CDR3 loop reads CATSRDQGQTLYGYTF. In DNA form, the CDR3 reads TGTGCCACCAGCAGAGATCAAGGACAGACCCTCTATGGCTACACCTTC. The gene calls are TRBV15 and TRBJ1-2, with a weak D call TRBD1 (6 bases). Looked up from germline, CDR1 is LNHNV and CDR2 is YYDKDF (reference sequence). The CDR3 covers 16 residues. Trimming left V 0 bases short and J 4 bases short, with 15 bases between.

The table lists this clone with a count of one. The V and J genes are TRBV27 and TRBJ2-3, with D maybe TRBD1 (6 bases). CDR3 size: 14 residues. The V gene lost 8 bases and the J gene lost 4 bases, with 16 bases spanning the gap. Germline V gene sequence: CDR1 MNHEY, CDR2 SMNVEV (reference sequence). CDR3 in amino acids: CASLITAGADTQYF. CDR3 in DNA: TGTGCCAGCCTAATTACGGCAGGGGCAGATACGCAGTATTTT.

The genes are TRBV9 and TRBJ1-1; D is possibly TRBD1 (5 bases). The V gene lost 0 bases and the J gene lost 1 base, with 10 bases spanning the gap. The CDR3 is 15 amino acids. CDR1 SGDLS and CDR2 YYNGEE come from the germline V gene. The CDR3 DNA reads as TGTGCCAGCAGCGTAGCTGTGGACACGAACACTGAAGCTTTCTTT. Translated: CASSVAVDTNTEAFF. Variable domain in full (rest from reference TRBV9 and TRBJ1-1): DSGVTQTPKHLITATGQRVTLRCSPRSGDLSVYWYQQSLDQGLQFLIQYYNGEERAKGNILERFSAQQFPDLHSELNLSSLELGDSALYFCASSVAVDTNTEAFFGQGTRLTVV.